These 2 T cell receptor beta chains came from one sample sequenced in a study of blood T cell repertoires in COVID-19. Repertoires were generated with immunoSEQ multiplex PCR, while TCRdb's copy carries only in-frame clones and drops some. Here the sample spans 150,000 to 250,000 clones, 75% to 85% being singletons. The sequencing sample was made of peripheral blood. The receptor source for this set is a woman in her thirties or forties with COVID-19, enrolled during active disease.

This clone has only one observation. The chain couples TRBV18 to TRBJ1-1; no clear D. Germline assignment: CDR1 KGHSH and CDR2 LQKENI. The CDR3 covers 12 residues. V was pared by 5 bases and J by 5 bases, with 9 bases between. CDR3 bases: TGTGCCAGCTCAGGTCCGAGTACTGAAGCTTTCTTT. Protein sequence: CASSGPSTEAFF.

The V call is TRBV3-1 (or the pseudogene TRBV3-2), the J call TRBJ1-4, with a tentative D call TRBD1 (6 bases). Germline CDR1 is LGHDT and CDR2 is YNNKEL (reference sequence). CDR3 length equals 18 residues. V lost 1 base and J lost 8, with 23 bases in between. In nucleotides, the CDR3 is TGTGCCAGCAGCCAAGGGGCGACCCTACAGGGTCTTTACGAAAAACTGTTTTTT. Protein product: CASSQGATLQGLYEKLFF.